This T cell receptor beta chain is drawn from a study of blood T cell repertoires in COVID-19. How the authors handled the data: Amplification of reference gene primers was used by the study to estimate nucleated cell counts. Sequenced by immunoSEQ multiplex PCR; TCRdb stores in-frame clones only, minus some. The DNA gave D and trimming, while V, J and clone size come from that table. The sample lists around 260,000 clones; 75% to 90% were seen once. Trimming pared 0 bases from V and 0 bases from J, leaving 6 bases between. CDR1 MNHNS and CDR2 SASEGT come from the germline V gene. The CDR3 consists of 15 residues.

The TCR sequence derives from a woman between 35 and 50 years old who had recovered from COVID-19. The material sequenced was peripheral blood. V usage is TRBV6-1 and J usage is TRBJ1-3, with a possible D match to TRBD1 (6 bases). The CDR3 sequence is CASSEADSSGNTIYF. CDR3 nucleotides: TGTGCCAGCAGTGAAGCGGACAGCTCTGGAAACACCATATATTTT.